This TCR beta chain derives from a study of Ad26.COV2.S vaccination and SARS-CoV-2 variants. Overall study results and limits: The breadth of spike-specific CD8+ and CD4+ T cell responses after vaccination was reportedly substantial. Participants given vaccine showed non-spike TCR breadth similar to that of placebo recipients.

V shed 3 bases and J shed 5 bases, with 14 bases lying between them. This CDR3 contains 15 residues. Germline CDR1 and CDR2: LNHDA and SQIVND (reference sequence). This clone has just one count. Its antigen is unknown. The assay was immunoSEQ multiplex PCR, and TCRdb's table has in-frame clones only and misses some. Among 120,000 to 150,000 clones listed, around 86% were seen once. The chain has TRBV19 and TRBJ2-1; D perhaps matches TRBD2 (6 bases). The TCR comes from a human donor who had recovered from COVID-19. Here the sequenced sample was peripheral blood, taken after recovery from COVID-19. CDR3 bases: TGTGCCAGTAGTATTGGGCGGGGATTTAACAATGAGCAGTTCTTC. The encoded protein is CASSIGRGFNNEQFF.